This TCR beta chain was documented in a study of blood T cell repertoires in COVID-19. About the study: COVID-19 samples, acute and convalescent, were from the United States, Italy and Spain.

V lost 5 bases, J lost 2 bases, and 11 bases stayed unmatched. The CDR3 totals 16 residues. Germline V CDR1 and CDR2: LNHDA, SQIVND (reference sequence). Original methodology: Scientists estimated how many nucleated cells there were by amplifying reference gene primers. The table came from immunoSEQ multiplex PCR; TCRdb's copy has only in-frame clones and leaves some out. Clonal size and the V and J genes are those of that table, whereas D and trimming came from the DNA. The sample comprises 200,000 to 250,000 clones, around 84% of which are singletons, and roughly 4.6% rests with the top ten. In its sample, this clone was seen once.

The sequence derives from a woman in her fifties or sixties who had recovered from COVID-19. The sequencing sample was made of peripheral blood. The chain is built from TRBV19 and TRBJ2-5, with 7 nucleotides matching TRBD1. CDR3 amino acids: CASSGVRDRLQETQYF. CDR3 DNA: TGTGCCAGTAGTGGAGTCCGGGACAGATTGCAAGAGACCCAGTACTTC.